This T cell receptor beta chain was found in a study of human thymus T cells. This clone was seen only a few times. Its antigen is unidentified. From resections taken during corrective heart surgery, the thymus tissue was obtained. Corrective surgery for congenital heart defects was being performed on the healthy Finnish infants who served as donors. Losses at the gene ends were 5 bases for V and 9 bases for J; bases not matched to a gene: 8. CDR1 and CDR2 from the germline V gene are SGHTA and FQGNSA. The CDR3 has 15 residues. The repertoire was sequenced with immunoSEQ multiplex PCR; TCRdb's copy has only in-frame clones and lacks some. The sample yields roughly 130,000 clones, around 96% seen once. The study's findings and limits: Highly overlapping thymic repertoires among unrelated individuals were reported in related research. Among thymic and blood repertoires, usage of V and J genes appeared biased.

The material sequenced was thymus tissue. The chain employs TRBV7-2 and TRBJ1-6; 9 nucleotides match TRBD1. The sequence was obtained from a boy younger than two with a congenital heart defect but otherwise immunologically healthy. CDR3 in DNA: TGTGCCAGCAGCCGGGGACAGGGAAAGGGTTCACCCCTCCACTTT. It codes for CASSRGQGKGSPLHF.